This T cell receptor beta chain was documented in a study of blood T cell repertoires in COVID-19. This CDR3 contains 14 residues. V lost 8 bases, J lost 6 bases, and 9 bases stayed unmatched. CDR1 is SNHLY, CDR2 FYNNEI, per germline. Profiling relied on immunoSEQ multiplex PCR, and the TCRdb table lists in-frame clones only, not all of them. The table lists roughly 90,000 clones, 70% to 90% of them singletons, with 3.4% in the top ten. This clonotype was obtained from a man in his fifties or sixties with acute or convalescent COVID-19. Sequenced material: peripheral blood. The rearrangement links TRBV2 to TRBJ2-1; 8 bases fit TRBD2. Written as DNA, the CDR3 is TGTGCCAGCGTCTCTAGGACTAGCACCAATGAGCAGTTCTTC. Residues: CASVSRTSTNEQFF.